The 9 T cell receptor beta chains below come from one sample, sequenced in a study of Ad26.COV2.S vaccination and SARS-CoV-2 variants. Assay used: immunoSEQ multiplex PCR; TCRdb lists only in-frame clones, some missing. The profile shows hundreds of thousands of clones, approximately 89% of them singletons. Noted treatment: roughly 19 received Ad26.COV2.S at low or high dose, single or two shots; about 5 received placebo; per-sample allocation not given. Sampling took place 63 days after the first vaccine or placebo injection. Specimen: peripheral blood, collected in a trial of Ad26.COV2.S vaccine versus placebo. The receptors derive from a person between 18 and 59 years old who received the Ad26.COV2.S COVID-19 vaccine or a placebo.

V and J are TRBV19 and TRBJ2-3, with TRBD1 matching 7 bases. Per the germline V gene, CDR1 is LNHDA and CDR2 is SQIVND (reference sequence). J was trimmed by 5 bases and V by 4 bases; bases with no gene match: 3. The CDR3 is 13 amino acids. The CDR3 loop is CASSRDRLDTQYF. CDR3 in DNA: TGTGCCAGTAGTAGGGACAGATTAGATACGCAGTATTTT.

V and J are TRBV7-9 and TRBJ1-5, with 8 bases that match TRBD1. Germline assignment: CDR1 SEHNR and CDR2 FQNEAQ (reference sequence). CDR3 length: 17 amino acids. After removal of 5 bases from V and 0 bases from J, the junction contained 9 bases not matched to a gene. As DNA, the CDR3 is TGTGCCAGCAGCCCACAGGGGGTCCAGTATAGCAATCAGCCCCAGCATTTT. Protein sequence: CASSPQGVQYSNQPQHF. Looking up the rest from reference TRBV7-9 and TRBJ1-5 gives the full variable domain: DTGVSQNPRHKITKRGQNVTFRCDPISEHNRLYWYRQTLGQGPEFLTYFQNEAQLEKSRLLSDRFSAERPKGSFSTLEIQRTEQGDSAMYLCASSPQGVQYSNQPQHFGDGTRLSIL.

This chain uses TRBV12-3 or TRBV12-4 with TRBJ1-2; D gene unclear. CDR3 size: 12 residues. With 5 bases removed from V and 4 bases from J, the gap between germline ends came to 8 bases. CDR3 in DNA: TGTGCCAGCAGTAACGGCCTCTATGGCTACACCTTC. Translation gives CASSNGLYGYTF.

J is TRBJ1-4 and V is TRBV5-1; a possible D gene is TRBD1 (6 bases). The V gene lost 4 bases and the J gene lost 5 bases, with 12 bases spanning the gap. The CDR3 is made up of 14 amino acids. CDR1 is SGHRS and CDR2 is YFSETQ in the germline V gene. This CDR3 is CASSPRGLNEKLFF. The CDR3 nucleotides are TGCGCCAGCAGCCCCAGGGGACTGAATGAAAAACTGTTTTTT. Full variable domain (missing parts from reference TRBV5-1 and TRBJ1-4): KAGVTQTPRYLIKTRGQQVTLSCSPISGHRSVSWYQQTPGQGLQFLFEYFSETQRNKGNFPGRFSGRQFSNSRSEMNVSTLELGDSALYLCASSPRGLNEKLFFGSGTQLSVL.

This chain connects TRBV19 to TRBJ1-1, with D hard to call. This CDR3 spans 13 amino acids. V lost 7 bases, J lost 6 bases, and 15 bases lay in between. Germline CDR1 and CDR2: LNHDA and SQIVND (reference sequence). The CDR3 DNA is TGTGCCAGTAAGGGAACCGATCAGTCTGAAGCTTTCTTT. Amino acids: CASKGTDQSEAFF.

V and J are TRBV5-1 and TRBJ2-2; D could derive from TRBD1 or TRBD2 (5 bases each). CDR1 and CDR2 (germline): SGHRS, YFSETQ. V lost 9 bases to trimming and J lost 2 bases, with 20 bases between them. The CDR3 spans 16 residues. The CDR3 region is CATKSPGTGNTGELFF. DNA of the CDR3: TGCGCCACCAAATCCCCCGGGACGGGAAACACCGGGGAGCTGTTTTTT. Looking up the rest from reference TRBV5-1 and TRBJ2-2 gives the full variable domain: KAGVTQTPRYLIKTRGQQVTLSCSPISGHRSVSWYQQTPGQGLQFLFEYFSETQRNKGNFPGRFSGRQFSNSRSEMNVSTLELGDSALYLCATKSPGTGNTGELFFGEGSRLTVL.

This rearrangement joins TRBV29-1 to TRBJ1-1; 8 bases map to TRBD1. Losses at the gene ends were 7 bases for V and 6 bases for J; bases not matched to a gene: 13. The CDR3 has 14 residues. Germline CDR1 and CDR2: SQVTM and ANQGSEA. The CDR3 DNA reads TGCAGCGCCGGGGACAGGCGGTTTGGCGCTGAAGCTTTCTTT. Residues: CSAGDRRFGAEAFF.

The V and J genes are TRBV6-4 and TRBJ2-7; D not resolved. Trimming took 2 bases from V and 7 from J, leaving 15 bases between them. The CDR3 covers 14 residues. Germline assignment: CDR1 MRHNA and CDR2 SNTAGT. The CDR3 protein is CASSDLRPVREQYF. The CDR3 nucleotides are TGTGCCAGCAGTGACCTTAGACCGGTTAGGGAGCAGTACTTC.

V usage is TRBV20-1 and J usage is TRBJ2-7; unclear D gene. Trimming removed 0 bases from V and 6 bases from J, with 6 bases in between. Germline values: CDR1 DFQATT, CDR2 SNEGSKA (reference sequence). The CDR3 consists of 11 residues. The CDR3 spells CSARESGEQYF. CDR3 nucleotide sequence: TGCAGTGCTAGAGAGTCAGGCGAGCAGTACTTC.